This note documents a single T cell receptor (beta chain) sequence. Original handling: Amplification from reference gene primers served as the basis for estimated nucleated cell counts. The repertoire was sequenced with immunoSEQ multiplex PCR; TCRdb's copy has only in-frame clones and lacks some. The D gene and trimming were derived from the DNA, and the V and J assignments and clone size from that table. The sample consists of about 70,000 clones, approximately 83% of them appearing once. The sample comes from a study of blood T cell repertoires in COVID-19. Study as a whole: From T cells, B-cell-depleted T cells, or PBMCs came the material, which was cDNA or gDNA.

The origin of this receptor is a human donor in a cohort sampled during active COVID-19. The material sequenced was peripheral blood.

In nucleotides, the CDR3 is TGTGCCAGCCGGGGACAGGGGGCAACTGGAAACACCATATATTTT. It translates to CASRGQGATGNTIYF. The chain uses TRBV19 and TRBJ1-3; 12 bases are a match to TRBD1. V was pared by 9 bases and J by 2 bases, with 5 bases of the junction left unmatched. The CDR3 loop spans 15 amino acids. The germline CDR1 and CDR2 sequences are LNHDA and SQIVND (reference sequence).